This TCR beta chain was captured by sequencing in a study of preoperative IRX-2 immunotherapy in early breast cancer. TCRdb's copy holds only in-frame clones and misses some; the assay was immunoSEQ multiplex PCR. The repertoire holds over 30,000 clones, with approximately 89% as singletons. Treatment in this sample: preoperative locoregional IRX-2 cytokine immunotherapy. Samples came from a phase Ib trial of preoperative locoregional IRX-2 cytokine immunotherapy. V shed 3 bases and J 4 bases; nucleotides not matched to a gene: 8. In germline, CDR1 is SGHVS, CDR2 FNYEAQ. The CDR3 is made up of 15 amino acids.

The rearrangement uses TRBV7-6 and TRBJ2-7; 8 bases fit TRBD2. The sample in question was tumor tissue, obtained after IRX-2 immunotherapy. This TCR was recovered from a human donor with breast cancer. CDR3 DNA sequence: TGTGCCAGCAGCTTCCAAGCGGGAGAGATGTACGAGCAGTACTTC. It yields the protein CASSFQAGEMYEQYF.